This entry lists 16 T cell receptor beta chains sequenced from one sample in a study of CD8 T cells in ankylosing spondylitis. TCRdb independently ran MiXCR on the 5' RACE reads; one entry per CDR3 protein. The table records about 320,000 distinct CDR3 sequences, 11% of them present only once. The source material was blood, either unsorted or a sorted T cell fraction (not recorded which). These receptors came from a female donor with ankylosing spondylitis or in good health (not recorded which).

In this sample, this clonotype turned up many times. This sequence joins TRBV20-1 and TRBJ1-4; D perhaps matches TRBD1 (5 bases). The CDR3 contains 15 residues. Trimming shortened V by 3 bases and J by 5 bases, and 16 bases separated the two germline ends. CDR1 and CDR2 from the germline V gene are DFQATT and SNEGSKA (reference sequence). The CDR3 sequence is CSARGEGPKNEKLFF. CDR3 in DNA: TGCAGTGCTAGGGGGGAGGGACCGAAGAATGAAAAACTGTTTTTT.

This clonotype was observed at least ten times. V is TRBV5-1 and J is TRBJ2-2; maybe TRBD2 (6 bases). Looked up from germline, CDR1 is SGHRS and CDR2 is YFSETQ. V was clipped by 2 bases and J by 4 bases, with 12 bases between them. The CDR3 runs 15 residues. The CDR3 loop reads CASSFTSSATGELFF. In DNA form, the CDR3 reads TGCGCCAGCAGCTTTACTAGCTCGGCCACCGGGGAGCTGTTTTTT.

This clonotype appeared many times. The CDR3 DNA is TGTGCCATCGGCGACTCGTGGGGGACTAGTACCGGGGAGCTGTTTTTT. Translated: CAIGDSWGTSTGELFF. The chain joins TRBV10-3 to TRBJ2-2; 8 bases agree with TRBD2. The CDR3 has 16 residues. The trim removed 8 bases at V and 5 bases at J, leaving 13 bases unmatched. Germline CDR1 reads ENHRY; CDR2 reads SYGVKD.

The J gene is TRBJ1-1, the V gene TRBV29-1; D is perhaps TRBD1 (5 bases). CDR1 is SQVTM and CDR2 is ANQGSEA in the germline V gene. CDR3 length equals 13 residues. Trimming took off 4 bases at V and 3 bases at J, with 12 bases between the two ends. This CDR3 reads CSVGGRVYTEAFF. DNA of the CDR3: TGCAGCGTTGGAGGCAGGGTTTACACTGAAGCTTTCTTT.

This clonotype was seen repeatedly, ten times or more. V usage is TRBV7-2 and J usage is TRBJ2-2; D uncertain. CDR3 length: 14 amino acids. The V and J ends lost 4 bases and 5 bases respectively, with 11 bases between them. CDR1 and CDR2 from the germline V gene are SGHTA and FQGNSA. The DNA of the CDR3 is TGTGCCAGCAGCTCGTTGGTGGGAACCGGGGAGCTGTTTTTT. Translating it yields CASSSLVGTGELFF.

This chain joins TRBV12-3 or TRBV12-4 and TRBJ2-1; 11 nucleotides align to TRBD1. After removal of 6 bases from V and 7 bases from J, the junction contained 8 bases not matched to a gene. The CDR3 runs to 15 residues. CDR3 nucleotide sequence: TGTGCCAGCAGCCTAGGACAGGGGGCCGGGAATGAGCAGTTCTTC. Translated, it gives CASSLGQGAGNEQFF.

The chain links TRBV7-2 to TRBJ1-2, with D unclear. The CDR3 spans 13 residues. V was shortened by 4 bases and J by 0 bases, with 6 bases between the two germline ends. Per the germline V gene, CDR1 is SGHTA and CDR2 is FQGNSA. CDR3 in DNA: TGTGCCAGCAGCTATGGGACTAACTATGGCTACACCTTC. Protein product: CASSYGTNYGYTF.

This clonotype appeared many times. Just one base apart from a much larger clone, this may be a read error. V and J are TRBV12-3 or TRBV12-4 and TRBJ1-1; D is uncertain. CDR3 length: 13 amino acids. V was pared by 2 bases and J by 1 base, with 5 bases between. In nucleotides, the CDR3 is TGTGCCAGCAGTTTATGGGAGAACACTGAAGCTTTCTTT. Translated, it gives CASSLWENTEAFF.

This clonotype came up a few times. V is TRBV20-1 and J is TRBJ1-4; D ambiguous. Looked up from germline, CDR1 is DFQATT and CDR2 is SNEGSKA (reference sequence). The V end was cut by 3 bases, the J end by 10 bases, with 15 bases between. The CDR3 sequence is 13 residues long. The CDR3 spells CSASPVAEGKLFF. The CDR3 nucleotides are TGCAGTGCTAGTCCTGTCGCGGAGGGAAAACTGTTTTTT.

The gene calls are TRBV10-3 and TRBJ2-4; 9 bases are a match to TRBD2. Trimming took 10 bases from V and 1 from J; bases not matched to a gene: 14. The CDR3 covers 17 residues. The V gene's germline CDR1 is ENHRY and CDR2 SYGVKD. CDR3 amino acids: CATSRAGGPGAKNIQYF. CDR3 DNA: TGTGCCACCTCAAGGGCGGGAGGGCCGGGGGCCAAAAACATTCAGTACTTC.

The rearrangement links TRBV5-1 to TRBJ2-7, with D perhaps matching TRBD2 (6 bases). Trimming removed 1 base from V and 3 bases from J, with 11 bases in between. Germline CDR1 SGHRS, CDR2 YFSETQ. The CDR3 runs to 14 residues. The CDR3 coding sequence is TGCGCCAGCAGCTTGTTCTCGCGGGGCTACGAGCAGTACTTC. It yields the protein CASSLFSRGYEQYF.

This clonotype was seen at least ten times. The chain links TRBV18 to TRBJ2-3, with D unresolved. CDR3 length equals 13 residues. The V and J ends lost 4 bases and 6 bases respectively, with 11 bases between them. From germline, CDR1 is KGHSH and CDR2 LQKENI. CDR3 residues: CASSLDWLDTQYF. CDR3 sequence (DNA): TGTGCCAGCTCACTCGACTGGCTCGATACGCAGTATTTT.

This clonotype was seen ten or more times. In DNA form, the CDR3 reads TGCGCCAGCAGCTTGGGAGGCAAACGCACAGATACGCAGTATTTT. This translates into CASSLGGKRTDTQYF. The V call is TRBV5-1, the J call TRBJ2-3; D unclear. The V gene lost 0 bases and the J gene lost 1 base, with 9 bases spanning the gap. The CDR3 loop spans 15 amino acids. Germline CDR1 and CDR2: SGHRS and YFSETQ. The full variable domain, completed using reference TRBV5-1 and TRBJ2-3, is KAGVTQTPRYLIKTRGQQVTLSCSPISGHRSVSWYQQTPGQGLQFLFEYFSETQRNKGNFPGRFSGRQFSNSRSEMNVSTLELGDSALYLCASSLGGKRTDTQYFGPGTRLTVL.

This clonotype was recorded at least ten times. The chain recombines TRBV20-1 with TRBJ1-2, with D unresolved. Trimming shortened V by 6 bases and J by 3 bases, and 11 bases separated the two germline ends. The CDR3 runs to 12 residues. Germline lookup yields CDR1 DFQATT and CDR2 SNEGSKA (reference sequence). The CDR3 DNA sequence: TGCAGTGCCTACCGGACCGACTATGGCTACACCTTC. Translating gives CSAYRTDYGYTF.

This rearrangement joins TRBV3-1 to TRBJ2-7; unclear D gene. V was trimmed by 1 base and J by 3 bases, leaving 4 bases between them. The CDR3 loop spans 12 amino acids. The germline V gene encodes CDR1 LGHDT and CDR2 YNNKEL (reference sequence). This CDR3 reads CASSQAVYEQYF. The CDR3 DNA reads TGTGCCAGCAGCCAAGCGGTCTACGAGCAGTACTTC.

This clonotype was seen many times. V and J are TRBV7-2 and TRBJ2-5, with unresolved D. From germline, CDR1 is SGHTA and CDR2 FQGNSA. Between the trimmed V and J ends, which lost 3 bases and 2 bases, there was a span of 4 bases. The CDR3 consists of 12 residues. Here the CDR3 DNA reads TGTGCCAGCAGCTTTTCTCAAGAGACCCAGTACTTC. It encodes CASSFSQETQYF.